The next 17 T cell receptor beta chains were all read from a single sample in a study of control samples from healthy donors and cancer patients. Profiling relied on immunoSEQ multiplex PCR, and the TCRdb table lists in-frame clones only, not all of them. The sample includes over 45,000 clones, around 90% seen only once; the top ten take about 1.6%. Sequences were obtained from PBMCs. The origin of the receptors is a man aged 35 to 55 with colorectal cancer.

V usage is TRBV6-5 and J usage is TRBJ1-1; 10 bases fit TRBD1. Per the germline V gene, CDR1 is MNHEY and CDR2 is SVGAGI. J was trimmed by 11 bases and V by 3 bases; bases with no gene match: 6. This CDR3 is 13 amino acids long. The CDR3 reads CASSYRDRGRAFF. The CDR3 DNA reads as TGTGCCAGCAGTTATAGGGACAGGGGTCGGGCTTTCTTT.

The V call is TRBV28, the J call TRBJ2-2, with D possibly matching TRBD1 (6 bases). The CDR3 has 17 residues. V was trimmed by 3 bases and J by 1 base, leaving 15 bases between them. Germline lookup yields CDR1 MDHEN and CDR2 SYDVKM. CDR3 sequence (DNA): TGTGCCAGCAGTTTGCGTACAGGGATAGTGAACACCGGGGAGCTGTTTTTT. Its protein product is CASSLRTGIVNTGELFF.

This rearrangement joins TRBV27 to TRBJ1-1, with D perhaps TRBD1 (6 bases). Trimming removed 5 bases from V and 3 bases from J, with 22 bases in between. Germline V CDR1 and CDR2: MNHEY, SMNVEV (reference sequence). The CDR3 length is 17 residues. CDR3 nucleotides: TGTGCCAGCAGTCCCCGGGTTAGGGGGAAGGGGTACACTGAAGCTTTCTTT. This codes for CASSPRVRGKGYTEAFF.

This clone was picked up one time. The V gene is TRBV5-4, the J gene TRBJ2-7; 8 nucleotides line up with TRBD2. From germline, CDR1 is SGHNT and CDR2 YYREEE (reference sequence). Unmatched junction bases numbered 9, after V lost 4 bases and J lost 6 bases. The CDR3 is 14 residues long. CDR3 nucleotide sequence: TGTGCCAGCAGCAAGCGGGAGAATCAAGGCGAGCAGTACTTC. It codes for CASSKRENQGEQYF.

The chain joins TRBV6-6 to TRBJ2-7, with unresolved D. The V end was cut by 1 base, the J end by 6 bases, with 10 bases between. Germline CDR1 reads MNHNY; CDR2 reads SVGAGI (reference sequence). This CDR3 comprises 13 residues. The CDR3 protein is CASSYWFWAEQYF. Written as DNA, the CDR3 is TGTGCCAGCAGTTACTGGTTCTGGGCCGAGCAGTACTTC.

The chain uses TRBV19 and TRBJ1-1; D is perhaps TRBD1 (6 bases). V was cut by 6 bases and J by 2 bases, with 13 bases left in between. From germline, CDR1 is LNHDA and CDR2 SQIVND (reference sequence). The CDR3 is 14 amino acids. Here the CDR3 DNA reads TGTGCCAGTAGGGAAAGGGGACATAACACTGAAGCTTTCTTT. This codes for CASRERGHNTEAFF. The full variable domain, rest sourced from reference TRBV19 and TRBJ1-1, is DGGITQSPKYLFRKEGQNVTLSCEQNLNHDAMYWYRQDPGQGLRLIYYSQIVNDFQKGDIAEGYSVSREKKESFPLTVTSAQKNPTAFYLCASRERGHNTEAFFGQGTRLTVV.

The genes are TRBV3-1 (or the pseudogene TRBV3-2) and TRBJ2-5, with 11 positions matching TRBD1. Germline loops: CDR1 LGHDT, CDR2 YNNKEL (reference sequence). Trimming took 1 base from V and 7 from J; bases not matched to a gene: 2. The CDR3 runs to 14 residues. The CDR3 region is CASSQGTGGWTQYF. The CDR3 nucleotides read TGTGCCAGCAGCCAAGGGACAGGGGGCTGGACCCAGTACTTC.

Comment on this clone: At one end the junction does not follow the germline gene, possibly because of a read error. The genes are TRBV2 and TRBJ2-2; perhaps D is TRBD1 or TRBD2 (5 bases each). The CDR3 totals 14 residues. CDR1 is SNHLY, CDR2 FYNNEI, per germline. CDR3 sequence reads: CASSPDQRDGELFF. In DNA form, the CDR3 reads TGTGCCAGCAGCCCCGATCAGAGGGACGGGGAGTTGTTTTTT.

The CDR3: CASSIRDTGELFF. The CDR3 DNA is TGTGCCAGTAGTATTAGGGACACCGGGGAGCTGTTTTTT. The rearrangement uses TRBV19 and TRBJ2-2; the D is unclear. The length of the CDR3 is 13 residues. CDR1 and CDR2 from the germline V gene are LNHDA and SQIVND (reference sequence). Trimming removed 3 bases from V and 3 bases from J, with 5 bases in between. Using reference TRBV19 and TRBJ2-2 for the parts outside the CDR3, the full variable domain is DGGITQSPKYLFRKEGQNVTLSCEQNLNHDAMYWYRQDPGQGLRLIYYSQIVNDFQKGDIAEGYSVSREKKESFPLTVTSAQKNPTAFYLCASSIRDTGELFFGEGSRLTVL.

The chain combines TRBV3-1 (or the pseudogene TRBV3-2) with TRBJ2-7, with D unresolved. The ends were cut back, 7 bases at V and 0 bases at J, with 13 bases in the middle. This CDR3 comprises 14 residues. The germline V gene has CDR1 LGHDT and CDR2 YNNKEL (reference sequence). The CDR3 DNA sequence: TGTGCCAGCATTCTCGACGGCCGCTCCTACGAGCAGTACTTC. Translating it yields CASILDGRSYEQYF.

This clone was seen a handful of times. The chain uses TRBV18 and TRBJ2-7; TRBD1 aligns across 8 bases. Trimming cost V 6 bases and J 6 bases; bases outside gene matches: 4. In germline, CDR1 is KGHSH, CDR2 LQKENI. CDR3 length equals 12 residues. DNA of the CDR3: TGTGCCAGCTCCCCGGACAGGGCCGAGCAGTACTTC. Amino acids: CASSPDRAEQYF. Complete variable domain (other parts from reference TRBV18 and TRBJ2-7): NAGVMQNPRHLVRRRGQEARLRCSPMKGHSHVYWYRQLPEEGLKFMVYLQKENIIDESGMPKERFSAEFPKEGPSILRIQQVVRGDSAAYFCASSPDRAEQYFGPGTRLTVT.

The chain couples TRBV5-1 to TRBJ1-1; no reliable D call. V lost 4 bases to trimming and J lost 7 bases, with 11 bases between them. Germline values: CDR1 SGHRS, CDR2 YFSETQ. The CDR3 consists of 12 residues. The CDR3: CASSEIGIEAFF. In DNA form, the CDR3 reads TGCGCCAGCAGCGAAATCGGCATTGAAGCTTTCTTT. The full variable domain, rest sourced from reference TRBV5-1 and TRBJ1-1, is KAGVTQTPRYLIKTRGQQVTLSCSPISGHRSVSWYQQTPGQGLQFLFEYFSETQRNKGNFPGRFSGRQFSNSRSEMNVSTLELGDSALYLCASSEIGIEAFFGQGTRLTVV.

V is TRBV5-1 and J is TRBJ2-1, with 7 nucleotides matching TRBD1. Looked up from germline, CDR1 is SGHRS and CDR2 is YFSETQ. The trim removed 4 bases at V and 9 bases at J, leaving 7 bases unmatched. This CDR3 spans 13 amino acids. The CDR3 nucleotides read TGCGCCAGCAGCCAGGCAGGGGGTGGTGAGCAGTTCTTC. Translation: CASSQAGGGEQFF.

CDR3 in amino acids: CASSQVGSTQDTQYF. The CDR3 DNA follows: TGCGCCAGCAGCCAAGTGGGATCCACGCAGGATACGCAGTATTTT. The chain links TRBV4-3 to TRBJ2-3; D remains unclear. CDR1 is LGHNA and CDR2 is YSLEER in the germline V gene. The V end was cut by 1 base, the J end by 6 bases, with 14 bases between. This CDR3 region has 15 residues.

The CDR3: CASSQGQGNTGELFF. In DNA form, the CDR3 reads TGTGCCAGCAGCCAGGGACAGGGTAACACCGGGGAGCTGTTTTTT. The chain couples TRBV3-1 (or the pseudogene TRBV3-2) to TRBJ2-2; 9 positions match TRBD1. CDR1 and CDR2 from the germline V gene are LGHDT and YNNKEL (reference sequence). The ends lost 3 bases at V and 2 bases at J; junction bases unmatched: 1. The length of the CDR3 is 15 residues.

CDR3 DNA: TGTGCCAGCAGCTCCCCAGAGGCGGGAGAGACAGATACGCAGTATTTT. Amino acids: CASSSPEAGETDTQYF. The chain couples TRBV7-9 to TRBJ2-3; TRBD2 agrees at 7 bases. V shed 4 bases and J 3 bases; nucleotides not matched to a gene: 10. Germline V gene data show CDR1 as SEHNR and CDR2 as FQNEAQ (reference sequence). CDR3 length equals 16 residues.

The chain combines TRBV6-5 with TRBJ2-2; TRBD2 might be the D (6 bases). The CDR3 is 14 residues long. V gave up 8 bases and J gave up 6 bases, with 16 bases separating them. Germline CDR1 MNHEY, CDR2 SVGAGI. The CDR3 sequence is CASGGPMNPGELFF. The CDR3 DNA sequence: TGTGCCAGCGGAGGGCCCATGAATCCCGGGGAGCTGTTTTTT.